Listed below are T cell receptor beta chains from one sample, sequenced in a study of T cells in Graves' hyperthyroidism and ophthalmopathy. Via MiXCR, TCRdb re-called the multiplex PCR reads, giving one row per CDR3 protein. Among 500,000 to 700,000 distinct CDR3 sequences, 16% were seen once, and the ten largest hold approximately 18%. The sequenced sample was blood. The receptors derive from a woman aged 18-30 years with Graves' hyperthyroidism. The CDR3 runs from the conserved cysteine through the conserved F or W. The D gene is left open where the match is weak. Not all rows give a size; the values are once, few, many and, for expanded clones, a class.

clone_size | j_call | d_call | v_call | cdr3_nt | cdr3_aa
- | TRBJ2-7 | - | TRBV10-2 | TGCGCCAGCAGCGCCCAGGACAGTAGCTCCTACGAGCAGTACTTC | CASSAQDSSSYEQYF
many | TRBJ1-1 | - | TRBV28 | TGTGCCAGCAGTTCCCCGACAGGATGGCTTGAAGCTTTCTTT | CASSSPTGWLEAFF
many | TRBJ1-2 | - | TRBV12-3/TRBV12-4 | TGTGCCAGCAGCCTCGGGTACTATGGCTACACCTTC | CASSLGYYGYTF
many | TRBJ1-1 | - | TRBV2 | TGTGCCACCGAGACAGGGAACACTGAAGCTTTCTTT | CATETGNTEAFF
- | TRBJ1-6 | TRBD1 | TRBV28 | TGTGCCAGCAGTCCACCGGACAGGGGGGCTATCTCACCCCTCCACTTT | CASSPPDRGAISPLHF
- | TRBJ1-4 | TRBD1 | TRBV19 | TGTGCCAGTAGTATTTGGGACAGCAATCCAACTAATGAAAAACTGTTTTTT | CASSIWDSNPTNEKLFF
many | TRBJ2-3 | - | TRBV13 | TGTGCCAGCAGCTCCTCTCAGGCAGGTAGGACAGATACGCAGTATTTT | CASSSSQAGRTDTQYF
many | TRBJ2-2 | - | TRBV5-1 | TGCGCCAGCAGCGGACCAACGGGATCTCGGGTAACCGGGGAGCTGTTTTTT | CASSGPTGSRVTGELFF
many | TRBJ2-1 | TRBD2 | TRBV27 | TGTGCCAGCAGTTTATCGACTAGCGAAAAAAATGAGCAGTTCTTC | CASSLSTSEKNEQFF
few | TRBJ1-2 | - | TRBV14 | TGTGCCAGCAGCCAAGTCGGCGGATACTATGGCTACACCTTC | CASSQVGGYYGYTF
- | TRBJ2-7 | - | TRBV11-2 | TGTGCCAGCAGCCCAATAAGGGGGGAGCAGTACTTC | CASSPIRGEQYF
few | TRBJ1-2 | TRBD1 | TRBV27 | TGTGCCAGCAGGACAGGGCCTGGAGGCTACACCTTC | CASRTGPGGYTF
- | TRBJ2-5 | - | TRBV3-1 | TGTGCCAGCAGCCTAGATGCCAGCGGGCCTCAAGAGACCCAGTACTTC | CASSLDASGPQETQYF
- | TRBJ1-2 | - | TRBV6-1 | TGTGCCAGCAGGGCCATGGGCTACACCTTC | CASRAMGYTF
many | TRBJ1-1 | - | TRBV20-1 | TGCAGTGCTAGAGACCCAGCATTGGGAGCTTTCTTT | CSARDPALGAFF
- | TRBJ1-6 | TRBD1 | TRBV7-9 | TGTGCCAGCAGCTTAGCACCCGCAGGGGGCTTCACACCCCTCCACTTT | CASSLAPAGGFTPLHF
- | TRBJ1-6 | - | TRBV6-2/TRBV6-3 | TGTGCCAGCAGTTATTGGAGCCGAGATTCACCCCTCCACTTT | CASSYWSRDSPLHF
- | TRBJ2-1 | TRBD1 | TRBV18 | TGTGCCAGCTCACCAAAGCCGGGACAGGGGCCCTACAATGAGCAGTTCTTC | CASSPKPGQGPYNEQFF
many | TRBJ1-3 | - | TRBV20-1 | TGCAGTGCTAGAACAGGCTCTGGAAACACCATATATTTT | CSARTGSGNTIYF
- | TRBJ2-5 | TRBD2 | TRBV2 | TGTGCCAGCAGTGAAAAGAGGCCGGCTAGCGGGAACATCCTCCAAGAGACCCAGTACTTC | CASSEKRPASGNILQETQYF
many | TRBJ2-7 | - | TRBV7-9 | TGTGCCAGCAGCTCACCCGGCGCGGGCTACGAGCAGTACTTC | CASSSPGAGYEQYF
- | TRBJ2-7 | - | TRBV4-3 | TGCGCCAGCAGCCAAGCGGCCCGAGGTTCCTACGAGCAGTACTTC | CASSQAARGSYEQYF
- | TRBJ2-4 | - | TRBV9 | TGTGCCAGCAGCGTAGGGGTCCGAAACATTCAGTACTTC | CASSVGVRNIQYF
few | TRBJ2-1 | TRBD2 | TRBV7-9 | TGTGCCAGCAGCTCAAGAAGAGCTGCGGGAGTCTCTAATGAGCAGTTCTTC | CASSSRRAAGVSNEQFF
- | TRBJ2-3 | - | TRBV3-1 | TGTGCCAGCAGCCAAGGGGACGGAGATACGCAGTATTTT | CASSQGDGDTQYF
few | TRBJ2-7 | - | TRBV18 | TGTGCCAGCTCACCACCTACATCGGGGAAATTCTACGAGCAGTACTTC | CASSPPTSGKFYEQYF
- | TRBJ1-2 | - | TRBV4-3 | TGCGCCAGCAGCCAAGACCTCCCAGGTGCTGCCTATGGCTACACCTTC | CASSQDLPGAAYGYTF